This TCR beta chain was recorded in a study of technical replicates of blood from a few donors. Germline V gives CDR1 SGDLS, CDR2 YYNGEE. The CDR3 length is 15 residues. The V and J ends lost 0 bases and 4 bases, in that order; junction bases with no gene match: 2. Method: immunoSEQ multiplex PCR; TCRdb's copy keeps in-frame clones and lacks some. The table records about 79,000 clones, roughly 94% of them present only once. Material: T cells isolated from PBMCs. The TCR originated in a human donor in good health. The chain has TRBV9 and TRBJ2-5; 11 bases match TRBD2. The CDR3 DNA reads as TGTGCCAGCAGCGTAGAAGGACTAGCGGGAGAGACCCAGTACTTC. It is translated as CASSVEGLAGETQYF. Full variable domain (remainder filled in from reference TRBV9 and TRBJ2-5): DSGVTQTPKHLITATGQRVTLRCSPRSGDLSVYWYQQSLDQGLQFLIQYYNGEERAKGNILERFSAQQFPDLHSELNLSSLELGDSALYFCASSVEGLAGETQYFGPGTRLLVL.